What follows describes a single T cell receptor (beta chain). Its antigen specificity is not known. Base qualities are missing; no much larger clone stands one base away. Participants in the prospective study were aged about 18 to 95 years, lived in about two dozen United States geographic areas, and enrolled through a virtual design. In the prospective study, participants were assigned to cohorts based on the clinical history participants reported in a screening survey and a study questionnaire. Recovered participants in ImmuneRACE Cohort 3 were defined as having two consecutive negative NP/OP PCR tests, clearance from a healthcare professional, or resolution of symptoms. In the prospective study, whole blood, serum and a nasopharyngeal or oropharyngeal swab were collected from each participant by mobile phlebotomists. Prospective study participants could optionally give additional blood draws and questionnaires over an approximately 2-month period. Prospective study blood samples were shipped either frozen or at room temperature before DNA extraction.

Counted from cysteine to phenylalanine, this CDR3 has 15 amino acids. Only the CDR3 part of the read is kept: 45 bases, read in frame from the first base. For this chain, trimming is 3 bases at the V end and 2 bases at the J end, and the number of junction bases without a gene match is 7. The germline V gene (reference sequence) supplies CDR1 SGHNT and CDR2 YYREEE. TCRbeta CDR3 regions were amplified from genomic DNA using the immunoSEQ Assay, a bias-controlled multiplex PCR. The published analysis was carried out like this. Nucleated cell counts per sample were estimated from amplification of reference gene primers within the assay. Sequence reads were collapsed and filtered to measure the absolute abundance of every unique TCRbeta CDR3 rearrangement. Productive Simpson clonality was computed per sample as the square root of Simpson's diversity index over productive rearrangements. TCRdb's version of the immuneACCESS table is confined to in-frame rearrangements and falls short of the full clone set. An unresolved V gene accounts for under half of the shortfall where checked; the remainder is of unknown origin. The DNA gave D and trimming, while V, J and clone size come from that table. The sample profile shows nearly 250,000 clones; more than 75% of them were found once. Approximately 2.1% of the sample comes from the top ten.

These data are taken from a study of blood T cell repertoires in COVID-19 (TCRdb year 2020). For context, the study as a whole: The collaborator samples originated in the United States, Italy and Spain and spanned the acute and convalescent phases of COVID-19. The material from the prospective study consisted of cDNA or gDNA derived from T cells, B-cell-depleted T cells, or PBMCs. A de-identified subject ID, COVID-19 status, age in years and sex were almost always included in the sample metadata. The repertoires were released in a freely available public database intended as a resource for research on the immune response to SARS-CoV-2. The samples were drawn from the first 160 participants of the ongoing ImmuneRACE study and from 1,254 subjects provided by 6 global collaborators. The dataset comprised deeply sampled blood TCRbeta repertoires from subjects exposed to, actively infected with, or recovered from COVID-19. HLA class I and class II types, where available, came from metadata supplied by the sample provider rather than from assay-based typing.

What the work shows at the level of the full study, not this receptor alone: Clinical and demographic metadata were provided uncurated, with the amount varying by source and participant.

The receptor was derived from a woman between 45 and 60 years old who had recovered from COVID-19. Here the chain combines TRBV5-4 and TRBJ1-1; 7 bases in the junction line up with TRBD1. Sequencing input: PBMCs or T cells enriched from blood (not recorded which). The DNA is TGTGCCAGCAGCTCGCCGTACAGGGGAAACACTGAAGCTTTCTTT. This gives the protein CASSSPYRGNTEAFF. Where the CDR3 stops, the reference TRBV5-4 and TRBJ1-1 genes take over; the full variable domain is ETGVTQSPTHLIKTRGQQVTLRCSSQSGHNTVSWYQQALGQGPQFIFQYYREEENGRGNFPPRFSGLQFPNYSSELNVNALELDDSALYLCASSSPYRGNTEAFFGQGTRLTVV.